This T cell receptor beta chain was captured by sequencing in a study of shared clonotypes between healthy human individuals. For the study at large: Per-donor plates numbered three CD4 naive, three CD4 memory, two CD8 naive and one CD8 memory.

Germline CDR1 and CDR2: MDHEN and SYDVKM. The CDR3 is made up of 13 amino acids. Deletions cut 6 bases from V and 4 bases from J, with 12 bases between. Every donor, a Caucasian adult, lived in Nashville, Tennessee. A split of CD4+ cells into CD45RA+ naive and CD45RA-negative memory subsets was performed. This table comes from immunoSEQ multiplex PCR, and its TCRdb copy is limited to in-frame clones, with some not included. The data show 2.3 million or so clones, with approximately 95% seen just once and approximately 0.4% held by the top ten. The sample was naive CD4+ T cells from PBMCs. Subset defined: CD45RA+ positively selected. The TCR sequence derives from a young man in good health. Some clones in this sample may be carry-over from other donors' samples. The genes are TRBV28 and TRBJ1-2, with D unresolved. The CDR3 protein is CASRMDGTYGYTF. For the CDR3, the DNA is TGTGCCAGCAGAATGGACGGTACCTATGGCTACACCTTC.